Listed below are T cell receptor beta chains from one sample, sequenced in a study of shared clonotypes between healthy human individuals. The table came from immunoSEQ multiplex PCR; TCRdb's copy has only in-frame clones and leaves some out. The sample consists of some 480,000 clones, 70% to 80% of them appearing once. The sequenced sample consisted of PBMCs. The receptors shown here come from a woman aged 40-49 years in good health. Some clones in this sample may be carry-over from other donors' samples. Each CDR3 is given with its conserved first and last residue. D genes are given only for firm matches. Expanded clones get a size class; other rows say once, few or many, or leave the size out.

clone size: -; D gene: TRBD1; J gene: TRBJ1-1; V gene: TRBV5-1; CDR3 protein: CASSAGQGGSEAFF; CDR3 DNA: TGCGCCAGCAGCGCGGGACAGGGGGGGTCTGAAGCTTTCTTT
clone size: -; D gene: -; J gene: TRBJ2-7; V gene: TRBV6-5; CDR3 protein: CASSYSSHSTYEQYF; CDR3 DNA: TGTGCCAGCAGTTACTCGTCGCACTCCACCTACGAGCAGTACTTC
clone size: -; D gene: -; J gene: TRBJ2-3; V gene: TRBV7-6; CDR3 protein: CASSLGGGGPGYF; CDR3 DNA: TGTGCCAGCAGCTTAGGCGGTGGTGGACCGGGGTATTTT
clone size: -; D gene: TRBD1; J gene: TRBJ2-5; V gene: TRBV7-2; CDR3 protein: CASSLAGTAQETQYF; CDR3 DNA: TGTGCCAGCAGCCTAGCCGGGACAGCCCAAGAGACCCAGTACTTC
clone size: -; D gene: TRBD1; J gene: TRBJ1-5; V gene: TRBV28; CDR3 protein: CASSPPGQRSNQPQHF; CDR3 DNA: TGTGCCAGCAGTCCCCCGGGACAGAGGAGCAATCAGCCCCAGCATTTT
clone size: -; D gene: -; J gene: TRBJ1-2; V gene: TRBV28; CDR3 protein: CASSVDSYGYTF; CDR3 DNA: TGTGCCAGCAGTGTGGACAGCTATGGCTACACCTTC
clone size: -; D gene: -; J gene: TRBJ2-3; V gene: TRBV6-5; CDR3 protein: CASSYSLAGTDTQYF; CDR3 DNA: TGTGCCAGCAGTTACTCGCTAGCTGGTACAGATACGCAGTATTTT
clone size: -; D gene: TRBD2; J gene: TRBJ2-7; V gene: TRBV19; CDR3 protein: CASNAGGSSYEQYF; CDR3 DNA: TGTGCCAGTAACGCGGGAGGAAGCTCCTACGAGCAGTACTTC
clone size: many; D gene: -; J gene: TRBJ2-7; V gene: TRBV27; CDR3 protein: CASSTWERYTYEQYF; CDR3 DNA: TGTGCCAGCAGTACCTGGGAGCGTTATACCTACGAGCAGTACTTC
clone size: -; D gene: TRBD1; J gene: TRBJ1-5; V gene: TRBV2; CDR3 protein: CASSAWDRGEPQHF; CDR3 DNA: TGTGCCAGCAGTGCTTGGGACAGGGGGGAGCCCCAGCATTTT
clone size: -; D gene: TRBD1; J gene: TRBJ2-7; V gene: TRBV6-5; CDR3 protein: CASSPPGTGFHEQYF; CDR3 DNA: TGTGCCAGCAGCCCGCCCGGGACAGGGTTTCACGAGCAGTACTTC
clone size: -; D gene: TRBD2; J gene: TRBJ2-5; V gene: TRBV7-8; CDR3 protein: CASSSSGKKETQYF; CDR3 DNA: TGTGCCAGCAGCTCTAGCGGGAAGAAAGAGACCCAGTACTTC
clone size: -; D gene: TRBD2; J gene: TRBJ2-1; V gene: TRBV7-2; CDR3 protein: CASSFPGGSGRAEQFF; CDR3 DNA: TGTGCCAGCAGCTTCCCCGGGGGTAGCGGGAGGGCTGAGCAGTTCTTC
clone size: -; D gene: -; J gene: TRBJ2-1; V gene: TRBV30; CDR3 protein: CAWRKGQNYNEQFF; CDR3 DNA: TGTGCCTGGAGGAAAGGACAGAACTACAATGAGCAGTTCTTC
clone size: -; D gene: -; J gene: TRBJ1-4; V gene: TRBV5-8; CDR3 protein: CASSFVSRLNEKLFF; CDR3 DNA: TGTGCCAGCAGCTTTGTGAGCAGACTTAATGAAAAACTGTTTTTT
clone size: -; D gene: TRBD2; J gene: TRBJ2-1; V gene: TRBV30; CDR3 protein: CASTGELAGGVGNEQFF; CDR3 DNA: TGTGCCTCTACAGGGGAACTAGCGGGAGGGGTAGGAAATGAGCAGTTCTTC
clone size: many; D gene: -; J gene: TRBJ2-2; V gene: TRBV4-3; CDR3 protein: CASSQDYRPGELFF; CDR3 DNA: TGCGCCAGCAGCCAAGACTACAGGCCCGGGGAGCTGTTTTTT